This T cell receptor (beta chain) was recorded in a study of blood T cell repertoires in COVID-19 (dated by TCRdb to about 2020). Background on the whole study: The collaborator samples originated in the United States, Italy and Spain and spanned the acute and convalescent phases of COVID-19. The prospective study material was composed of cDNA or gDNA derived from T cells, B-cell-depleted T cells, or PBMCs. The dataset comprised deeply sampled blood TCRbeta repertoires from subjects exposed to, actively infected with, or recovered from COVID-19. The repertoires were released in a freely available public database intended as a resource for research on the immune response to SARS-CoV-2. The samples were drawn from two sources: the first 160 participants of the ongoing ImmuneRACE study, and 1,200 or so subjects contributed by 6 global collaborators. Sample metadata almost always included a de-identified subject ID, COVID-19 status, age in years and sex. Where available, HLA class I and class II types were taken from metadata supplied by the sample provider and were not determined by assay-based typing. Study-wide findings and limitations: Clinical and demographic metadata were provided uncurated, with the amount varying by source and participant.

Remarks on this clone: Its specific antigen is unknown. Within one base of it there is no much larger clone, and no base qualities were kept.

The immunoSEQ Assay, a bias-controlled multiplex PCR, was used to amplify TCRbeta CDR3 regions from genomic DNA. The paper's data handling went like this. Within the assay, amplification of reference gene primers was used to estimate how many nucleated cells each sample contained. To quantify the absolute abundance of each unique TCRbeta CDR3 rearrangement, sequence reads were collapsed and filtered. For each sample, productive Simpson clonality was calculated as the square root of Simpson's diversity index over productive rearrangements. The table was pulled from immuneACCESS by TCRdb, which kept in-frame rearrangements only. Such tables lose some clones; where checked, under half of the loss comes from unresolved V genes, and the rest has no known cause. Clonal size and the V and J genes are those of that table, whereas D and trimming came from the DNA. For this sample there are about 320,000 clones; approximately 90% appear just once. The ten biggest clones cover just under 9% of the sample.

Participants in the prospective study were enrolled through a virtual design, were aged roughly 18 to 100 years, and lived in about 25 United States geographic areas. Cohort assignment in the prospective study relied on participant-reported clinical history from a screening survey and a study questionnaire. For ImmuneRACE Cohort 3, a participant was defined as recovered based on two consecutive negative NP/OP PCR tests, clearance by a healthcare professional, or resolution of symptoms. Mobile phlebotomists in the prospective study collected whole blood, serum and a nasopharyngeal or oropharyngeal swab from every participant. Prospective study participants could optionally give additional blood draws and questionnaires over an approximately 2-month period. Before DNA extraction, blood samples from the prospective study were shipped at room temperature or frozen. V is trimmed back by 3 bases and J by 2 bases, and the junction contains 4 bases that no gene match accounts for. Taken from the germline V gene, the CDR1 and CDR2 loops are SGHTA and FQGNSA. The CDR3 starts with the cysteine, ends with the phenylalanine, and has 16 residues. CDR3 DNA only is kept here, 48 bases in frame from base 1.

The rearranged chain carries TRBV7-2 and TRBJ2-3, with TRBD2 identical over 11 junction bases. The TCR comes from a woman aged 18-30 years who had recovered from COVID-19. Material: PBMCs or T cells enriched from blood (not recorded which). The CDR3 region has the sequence CASSFRLAGPTDTQYF. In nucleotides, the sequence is TGTGCCAGCAGCTTCAGACTAGCGGGGCCCACAGATACGCAGTATTTT.